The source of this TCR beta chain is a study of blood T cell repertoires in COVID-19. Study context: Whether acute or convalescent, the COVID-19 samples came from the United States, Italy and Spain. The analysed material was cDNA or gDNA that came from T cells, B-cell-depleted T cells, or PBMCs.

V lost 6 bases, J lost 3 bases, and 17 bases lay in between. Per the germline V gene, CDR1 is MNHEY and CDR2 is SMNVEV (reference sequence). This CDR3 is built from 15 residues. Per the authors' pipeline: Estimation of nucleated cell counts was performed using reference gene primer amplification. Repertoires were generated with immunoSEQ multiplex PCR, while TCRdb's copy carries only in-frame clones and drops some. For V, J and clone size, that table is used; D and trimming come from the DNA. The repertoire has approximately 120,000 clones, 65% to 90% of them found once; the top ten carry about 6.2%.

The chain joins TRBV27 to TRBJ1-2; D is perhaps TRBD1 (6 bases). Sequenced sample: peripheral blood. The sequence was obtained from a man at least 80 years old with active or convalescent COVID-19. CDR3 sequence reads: CASSRLEGGDYGYTF. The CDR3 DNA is TGTGCCAGCAGCCGGCTTGAGGGGGGGGACTATGGCTACACCTTC.